Sequencing of this TCR beta chain was carried out in a study of T cell changes during pregnancy in multiple sclerosis. As regards this clone: A junction end diverges from the germline sequence, so it may reflect a read error.

Clones were read by immunoSEQ multiplex PCR, and TCRdb kept only the in-frame ones, dropping some. Of around 44,000 clones listed, around 94% are singletons. From germline, CDR1 is SGHTA and CDR2 FQGNSA. CDR3 length: 15 amino acids. Specimen: peripheral blood. This receptor was identified in a female donor with multiple sclerosis, enrolled in a pregnancy study. J is TRBJ2-5 and V is TRBV7-2, with TRBD2 as a possible D gene (7 bases). The CDR3 nucleotides read TGTGCCAGCAGATTAGAGGGGGGGCACTGGGAGACCCAGTACTTC. It translates to CASRLEGGHWETQYF.